This T cell receptor (beta chain) was retrieved from a study of blood T cell repertoires in COVID-19. Study-level information: Some COVID-19 samples were acute and others convalescent; all came from the United States, Italy and Spain. The analysed material was cDNA or gDNA that came from T cells, B-cell-depleted T cells, or PBMCs.

As processed by the authors: Nucleated cell number was recorded as an estimate derived from reference gene primer amplification. The data were produced by immunoSEQ multiplex PCR, yet TCRdb's version contains in-frame clones alone and is incomplete. D and trimming come from the DNA, and the V and J calls and clone size come from that table. The table records 170,000 or so clones, 84% of them present only once. The V end lost 1 base, the J end lost 9 bases, and 10 bases lay between the germline ends. The CDR3 has 13 amino acids. CDR1 and CDR2 (germline): LNHNV, YYDKDF (reference sequence). Sample: peripheral blood. This receptor was identified in a man aged 18 to 29 with active or convalescent COVID-19. V is TRBV15 and J is TRBJ2-1; TRBD1 might be the D (5 bases). CDR3 sequence: CATSRGQFSEQFF. The CDR3 DNA reads TGTGCCACCAGCAGAGGACAGTTTAGTGAGCAGTTCTTC.